These 30 T cell receptor beta chains were all obtained from the same sample, sequenced in a study of blood T cells in healthy people across ages. PCR was performed a second time for about 6 to 12 cycles using a sample-barcoded 5' primer and a J-beta primer mix. TCRdb passed the 5' RACE reads through MiXCR, listing each CDR3 protein once. The sample holds about 1.8 million distinct CDR3 sequences, 40% to 55% seen once. Input material: blood. These receptor sequences come from a woman between 40 and 55 years old in good health.

V usage is TRBV6-5 and J usage is TRBJ2-7, with D tentatively TRBD2 (6 bases). V gave up 5 bases and J gave up 2 bases, with 13 bases separating them. The CDR3 is 14 amino acids. Germline V gene data show CDR1 as MNHEY and CDR2 as SVGAGI. The CDR3 region is CASSTRDFAYEQYF. CDR3 coding DNA: TGTGCCAGCAGTACGCGGGACTTCGCCTACGAGCAGTACTTC.

The sample holds a few counts of this clonotype. The chain employs TRBV27 and TRBJ2-5, with 10 bases that match TRBD2. V lost 1 base and J lost 4; bases outside the gene matches: 6. The CDR3 runs 16 residues. Germline V lookup: CDR1 MNHEY, CDR2 SMNVEV (reference sequence). The CDR3 protein is CASSLFPSGGTETQYF. The CDR3 DNA reads as TGTGCCAGCAGTTTATTTCCTAGCGGGGGTACAGAGACCCAGTACTTC.

The genes are TRBV9 and TRBJ2-1; 8 bases align to TRBD1. Germline lookup yields CDR1 SGDLS and CDR2 YYNGEE. This CDR3 is built from 16 residues. J gave up 4 bases and V 4 bases, and 10 bases lay outside the gene matches. CDR3 sequence reads: CASSTPGGNPYNEQFF. The CDR3 nucleotides are TGTGCCAGCAGCACTCCAGGGGGCAACCCGTACAATGAGCAGTTCTTC.

The genes are TRBV29-1 and TRBJ1-2; possibly TRBD1 for D (5 bases). The CDR3 extends over 12 amino acids. Germline V gene data show CDR1 as SQVTM and CDR2 as ANQGSEA. Trimming stripped 7 bases from V and 8 bases from J, with 17 bases between. The CDR3: CSASGGAGGYTF. The CDR3 bases are TGCAGCGCCTCAGGCGGGGCGGGAGGCTACACCTTC.

The chain joins TRBV6-5 to TRBJ1-2; 11 bases align to TRBD1. The CDR3 runs 13 residues. The germline V gene encodes CDR1 MNHEY and CDR2 SVGAGI. Trimming at V came to 9 bases and at J to 9 bases, leaving 9 bases not matched to a gene. This CDR3 is CASTPGQGVSYTF. In DNA form, the CDR3 reads TGTGCCAGTACTCCGGGACAGGGGGTGAGCTACACCTTC.

The CDR3 nucleotides read TGTGCCAGCAGCTTAGCGTTCTGGCGGGGAAATTCACCCCTCCACTTT. As protein: CASSLAFWRGNSPLHF. The chain joins TRBV7-8 to TRBJ1-6; D unresolved. The V and J ends lost 0 bases and 7 bases respectively, with 13 bases between them. This CDR3 is 16 amino acids long. CDR1 and CDR2 (germline): SGHVS, FQNEAQ.

The chain couples TRBV27 to TRBJ1-2; a weak D match, TRBD1 (5 bases). Germline loops: CDR1 MNHEY, CDR2 SMNVEV (reference sequence). The V and J ends lost 6 bases and 8 bases respectively, with 22 bases between them. This CDR3 is built from 15 residues. The CDR3 coding sequence is TGTGCCAGCAGCGCTTTAGGAGGGGCGTCGTTCGGCTACACCTTC. It encodes CASSALGGASFGYTF.

V and J are TRBV6-2 or TRBV6-3 and TRBJ1-4; 7 bases align to TRBD1. Germline CDR1 MNHEY, CDR2 SVGEGT. Germline trimming cut 10 bases from V and 10 bases from J; bases unmatched to any gene: 12. The CDR3 is 13 amino acids. The chain's CDR3 is CATGDRGVGKLFF. The CDR3 nucleotides read TGTGCCACAGGGGACAGAGGCGTCGGAAAACTGTTTTTT.

Remarks on this clonotype: The CDR3 does not close with the conserved phenylalanine or tryptophan, likely indicating a read error. The rearrangement links TRBV29-1 to TRBJ1-2; TRBD1 matches 7 bases. V gave up 1 base and J gave up 7 bases; unmatched junction bases: 12. CDR3 length: 15 amino acids. Germline CDR1 and CDR2: SQVTM and ANQGSEA. The CDR3 spells CSVEGGGGFYGGYTL. In DNA, the CDR3 is TGCAGCGTTGAAGGAGGGGGCGGTTTCTACGGTGGCTACACCTTA.

V gene TRBV12-3 or TRBV12-4 combines with J gene TRBJ2-7, with TRBD2 matching over 12 bases. With 5 bases clipped from V and 4 bases from J, the junction kept 9 bases outside the gene matches. CDR3 size: 16 residues. The CDR3 reads CASSPRLAGDRYEQYF. The CDR3 nucleotides are TGTGCCAGCAGTCCTCGACTAGCGGGGGATCGGTACGAGCAGTACTTC.

The table lists this clonotype with many counts. The chain is built from TRBV6-5 and TRBJ2-5; 15 bases fit TRBD2. V gave up 5 bases and J gave up 2 bases; unmatched junction bases: 3. The germline V gene has CDR1 MNHEY and CDR2 SVGAGI. This CDR3 is built from 16 residues. Written as DNA, the CDR3 is TGTGCCAGCAGTACCGGACTAGCGGGGGGGCAAGAGACCCAGTACTTC. Encoded protein: CASSTGLAGGQETQYF.

This chain joins TRBV7-9 and TRBJ1-2, with 7 bases lining up with TRBD1. Germline CDR1 is SEHNR and CDR2 is FQNEAQ (reference sequence). The CDR3 loop spans 15 amino acids. Trimming at V came to 1 base and at J to 5 bases, leaving 7 bases not matched to a gene. The CDR3 protein is CASSLDVGQAYGYTF. The CDR3 DNA is TGTGCCAGCAGCTTAGACGTTGGACAGGCTTATGGCTACACCTTC.

This clonotype was detected only once. The CDR3 spells CASSASGGEYTF. For the CDR3, the DNA is TGTGCCAGCAGTGCATCCGGGGGGGAGTACACCTTC. This rearrangement joins TRBV28 to TRBJ1-2; D is possibly TRBD1 (5 bases). V was clipped by 5 bases and J by 11 bases, with 15 bases between them. The CDR3 runs 12 residues. CDR1 is MDHEN, CDR2 SYDVKM, per germline.

This clonotype was detected many times. This rearrangement joins TRBV4-2 to TRBJ2-5; D gene ambiguous. This CDR3 has 13 residues. CDR1 is LGHNA and CDR2 is YNFKEQ in the germline V gene. V lost 4 bases and J 0 bases, leaving 6 bases between the germline ends. The CDR3 sequence: CASSLWNQETQYF. The CDR3 DNA sequence: TGTGCCAGCAGCCTGTGGAACCAAGAGACCCAGTACTTC.

The chain has TRBV6-5 and TRBJ2-3; the match to TRBD2 covers 10 bases. The CDR3 is 17 amino acids. Trimming took 2 bases from V and 1 from J; bases not matched to a gene: 6. CDR1 and CDR2 (germline): MNHEY, SVGAGI. CDR3 protein: CASSYRLSGGRTDTQYF. The CDR3 region has the DNA TGTGCCAGCAGTTACCGACTTAGCGGGGGGCGCACAGATACGCAGTATTTT.

V and J are TRBV11-2 and TRBJ1-4, with D hard to call. V was cut by 5 bases and J by 7 bases, with 17 bases left in between. The CDR3 runs to 15 residues. Looked up from germline, CDR1 is SGHAT and CDR2 is FQNNGV. This CDR3 reads CASSPWTFDGEKLFF. The CDR3 DNA follows: TGTGCCAGCAGCCCTTGGACCTTCGACGGTGAAAAACTGTTTTTT.

The rearrangement links TRBV18 to TRBJ1-2; TRBD1 matches 9 bases. V dropped 3 bases and J dropped 4; count of bases not matched to a gene: 6. Germline values: CDR1 KGHSH, CDR2 LQKENI. The CDR3 has 15 residues. The CDR3 protein is CASSPKQGAGYGYTF. The CDR3 bases are TGTGCCAGCTCACCGAAACAGGGGGCCGGCTATGGCTACACCTTC.

The chain combines TRBV2 with TRBJ2-5; 13 positions agree with TRBD2. J lost 1 base, V lost 8 bases, and 1 base had no gene match. Germline V gene data show CDR1 as SNHLY and CDR2 as FYNNEI. The length of the CDR3 is 14 residues. The CDR3 region is CASGLAGVQETQYF. Written as DNA, the CDR3 is TGTGCCAGCGGACTAGCGGGGGTCCAAGAGACCCAGTACTTC. Full variable domain (outside the CDR3, taken from reference TRBV2 and TRBJ2-5): EPEVTQTPSHQVTQMGQEVILRCVPISNHLYFYWYRQILGQKVEFLVSFYNNEISEKSEIFDDQFSVERPDGSNFTLKIRSTKLEDSAMYFCASGLAGVQETQYFGPGTRLLVL.

The chain uses TRBV7-8 and TRBJ2-5; unclear D gene. Germline V gene data show CDR1 as SGHVS and CDR2 as FQNEAQ. V was pared by 4 bases and J by 0 bases, with 12 bases between. The CDR3 runs to 15 residues. The CDR3 bases are TGTGCCAGCAGCTCGACCCCCTTGGACCAAGAGACCCAGTACTTC. It is translated as CASSSTPLDQETQYF.

This clonotype has just a few counts. The chain is built from TRBV5-1 and TRBJ2-4; D may be TRBD1 or TRBD2 (6 bases each). Trimming cost V 1 base and J 0 bases, with 11 bases left between them. Germline-derived CDR1 and CDR2 are SGHRS and YFSETQ. The CDR3 sequence is 16 residues long. CDR3 residues: CASSLTGTLAKNIQYF. CDR3 coding DNA: TGCGCCAGCAGCTTGACAGGGACTCTAGCCAAAAACATTCAGTACTTC.

The J gene is TRBJ1-1, the V gene TRBV6-4, with D possibly being TRBD1 (5 bases). This CDR3 spans 14 amino acids. Germline V gene data show CDR1 as MRHNA and CDR2 as SNTAGT. Trimming stripped 0 bases from V and 1 base from J, with 6 bases between. CDR3 nucleotide sequence: TGTGCCAGCAGTGACTCCGGGGGGAACACTGAAGCTTTCTTT. Protein product: CASSDSGGNTEAFF.

This clonotype has a handful of counts. A much larger clone lies one base from this, so it may be a read error. Here the CDR3 reads CSAIGGNQPQHF. The CDR3 nucleotides read TGCAGTGCTATAGGGGGCAATCAGCCCCAGCATTTT. The chain uses TRBV20-1 and TRBJ1-5, with a tentative D call TRBD1 (5 bases). Trimming took off 4 bases at V and 2 bases at J, with 6 bases between the two ends. CDR1 and CDR2 from the germline V gene are DFQATT and SNEGSKA (reference sequence). CDR3 length: 12 residues.

This clonotype has more than one count but fewer than ten. The rearrangement joins TRBV7-2 to TRBJ2-3; D not resolved. V lost 0 bases and J 1 base, leaving 5 bases between the germline ends. Germline values: CDR1 SGHTA, CDR2 FQGNSA. The CDR3 sequence is 14 residues long. This CDR3 reads CASSLAMGTDTQYF. DNA of the CDR3: TGTGCCAGCAGCTTAGCGATGGGCACAGATACGCAGTATTTT.

About this clonotype: One junction end does not reproduce the germline sequence, and a read error may be involved. The chain carries TRBV7-6 and TRBJ2-5; tentative D call: TRBD1 (6 bases). The CDR3 is 17 amino acids. Germline CDR1 and CDR2: SGHVS and FNYEAQ. The CDR3 nucleotides are TGTGCCAGCAGCTTAGTCGGCGACAGGAGATTCCAAGCGACCCAGTACTTC. Amino acids: CASSLVGDRRFQATQYF.

V and J are TRBV20-1 and TRBJ1-5; D unclear. This CDR3 is 14 amino acids long. Germline V lookup: CDR1 DFQATT, CDR2 SNEGSKA (reference sequence). Trimming removed 0 bases at V and 2 bases at J, with 8 bases between. Written as DNA, the CDR3 is TGCAGTGCTAGAGAATTGGGCGGCAATCAGCCCCAGCATTTT. Protein sequence: CSARELGGNQPQHF.

This clonotype was observed a few times. The chain recombines TRBV18 with TRBJ2-3; tentatively, D is TRBD2 (6 bases). Germline values: CDR1 KGHSH, CDR2 LQKENI. This CDR3 contains 14 residues. V was trimmed by 0 bases and J by 9 bases, leaving 13 bases between them. In nucleotides, the CDR3 is TGTGCCAGCTCACCACCTTCTAGCGTCGGGACGCAGTATTTT. Translated, it gives CASSPPSSVGTQYF. Full variable domain (remainder filled in from reference TRBV18 and TRBJ2-3): NAGVMQNPRHLVRRRGQEARLRCSPMKGHSHVYWYRQLPEEGLKFMVYLQKENIIDESGMPKERFSAEFPKEGPSILRIQQVVRGDSAAYFCASSPPSSVGTQYFGPGTRLTVL.

Ten or more counts support this clonotype. The chain carries TRBV29-1 and TRBJ2-1, with 7 nucleotides matching TRBD2. The germline V gene encodes CDR1 SQVTM and CDR2 ANQGSEA. Trimming cost V 0 bases and J 9 bases; bases outside gene matches: 11. This CDR3 comprises 15 residues. The chain's CDR3 is CSVEERRLRGGEQFF. The CDR3 DNA is TGCAGCGTTGAAGAGAGGCGACTCCGCGGGGGTGAGCAGTTCTTC.

V gene TRBV9 combines with J gene TRBJ2-3; tentatively, D is TRBD1 (5 bases). This CDR3 spans 15 amino acids. Germline-derived CDR1 and CDR2 are SGDLS and YYNGEE. Trimming shortened V by 2 bases and J by 1 base, and 11 bases separated the two germline ends. DNA for the CDR3: TGTGCCAGCAGCGTCTACCCACAGGGCACAGATACGCAGTATTTT. Amino acids: CASSVYPQGTDTQYF. Looking up the rest from reference TRBV9 and TRBJ2-3 gives the full variable domain: DSGVTQTPKHLITATGQRVTLRCSPRSGDLSVYWYQQSLDQGLQFLIQYYNGEERAKGNILERFSAQQFPDLHSELNLSSLELGDSALYFCASSVYPQGTDTQYFGPGTRLTVL.

The chain links TRBV7-9 to TRBJ1-2, with TRBD1 as a possible D gene (6 bases). The ends were cut back, 5 bases at V and 6 bases at J, with 13 bases in the middle. CDR1 and CDR2 from the germline V gene are SEHNR and FQNEAQ (reference sequence). The CDR3 spans 13 residues. The CDR3 DNA sequence: TGTGCCAGCAGCCGAAGGACAGAAGATGGCTACACCTTC. The encoded protein is CASSRRTEDGYTF.

The V call is TRBV7-2, the J call TRBJ2-3, with 9 bases identical to TRBD1. The V gene end was trimmed by 1 base and the J gene end by 4 bases; junction bases not matched to a gene: 9. This CDR3 region has 17 residues. Germline V gives CDR1 SGHTA, CDR2 FQGNSA. In nucleotides, the CDR3 is TGTGCCAGCAGCTTAGTTTCCTCCGGGACAGGGCCAGATACGCAGTATTTT. This sequence encodes CASSLVSSGTGPDTQYF.